The clone carrying this TCR beta chain appeared a few times. The sample belongs to a study of blood T cell repertoires in COVID-19. Clones were sequenced by immunoSEQ multiplex PCR, and TCRdb holds only the in-frame ones, with some missing. The sample has about 160,000 clones; over 70% are singletons. The germline V gene encodes CDR1 SGHVS and CDR2 FNYEAQ. V shed 5 bases and J shed 7 bases, with 11 bases lying between them. The CDR3 has 13 residues. The chain has TRBV7-6 and TRBJ1-4; D might be TRBD1 (5 bases). This TCR derives from a woman in her sixties who had recovered from COVID-19. The specimen sequenced was PBMCs or T cells enriched from blood (not recorded which). The CDR3, as DNA: TGTGCCAGCAGCCCCATAGACAGTGAAAAACTGTTTTTT. Its translation is CASSPIDSEKLFF.